These 31 T cell receptor beta chains originate from one sample sequenced in a study of STAT5B mutations in CD4+ large granular lymphocyte leukemia. Libraries were prepared by immunoSEQ multiplex PCR; TCRdb keeps only in-frame clonotypes and omits some of them. The sample has about 22,000 clones; around 78% are singletons. The sample comprised CD4+ T cells from blood buffy coats. The receptor set was obtained from a human donor in good health.

V is TRBV18 and J is TRBJ2-7; 10 nucleotides line up with TRBD1. V trimming: 3 bases; J trimming: 4 bases; junction bases outside the gene matches: 6. CDR1 and CDR2 from the germline V gene are KGHSH and LQKENI. There are 15 residues in the CDR3. CDR3 loop: CASSPPSGQGYEQYF. The CDR3 DNA sequence: TGTGCCAGCTCACCGCCATCGGGACAGGGGTACGAGCAGTACTTC.

V and J are TRBV19 and TRBJ2-5; D is tentatively TRBD1 or TRBD2 (5 bases each). V was trimmed by 5 bases and J by 3 bases, leaving 13 bases between them. Germline V CDR1 and CDR2: LNHDA, SQIVND (reference sequence). CDR3 length: 14 residues. CDR3 region: CASSRWDEEETQYF. The CDR3 nucleotides are TGTGCCAGTAGTCGTTGGGACGAAGAAGAGACCCAGTACTTC. Full variable domain (rest looked up from reference TRBV19 and TRBJ2-5): DGGITQSPKYLFRKEGQNVTLSCEQNLNHDAMYWYRQDPGQGLRLIYYSQIVNDFQKGDIAEGYSVSREKKESFPLTVTSAQKNPTAFYLCASSRWDEEETQYFGPGTRLLVL.

This clone was counted a few times. The gene calls are TRBV6-6 and TRBJ1-2, with D unclear. The germline V gene has CDR1 MNHNY and CDR2 SVGAGI (reference sequence). The V end was cut by 5 bases, the J end by 7 bases, with 8 bases between. The CDR3 extends over 11 amino acids. This chain's CDR3 is CASSGPAGYTF. DNA for the CDR3: TGTGCCAGCAGTGGACCGGCTGGCTACACCTTC.

The chain combines TRBV14 with TRBJ1-3; D is unresolved. The CDR3 runs 15 residues. The germline CDR1 and CDR2 sequences are SGHDN and FVKESK. The germline V and J ends were trimmed by 0 bases and 11 bases, with 17 bases remaining between them. The CDR3 DNA reads as TGTGCCAGCAGCCAAGATGGTATGGCACTCCGGGCCATATATTTT. Protein product: CASSQDGMALRAIYF. The complete variable domain, with remaining parts taken from reference TRBV14 and TRBJ1-3, reads EAGVTQFPSHSVIEKGQTVTLRCDPISGHDNLYWYRRVMGKEIKFLLHFVKESKQDESGMPNNRFLAERTGGTYSTLKVQPAELEDSGVYFCASSQDGMALRAIYFGEGSWLTVV.

The chain recombines TRBV27 with TRBJ2-7; 7 bases line up with TRBD1. The germline CDR1 and CDR2 sequences are MNHEY and SMNVEV (reference sequence). The trim removed 6 bases at V and 2 bases at J, leaving 7 bases unmatched. CDR3 size: 14 residues. CDR3 sequence reads: CASSEHGTAYEQYF. CDR3 nucleotides: TGTGCCAGCAGCGAACATGGGACAGCCTACGAGCAGTACTTC.

V and J are TRBV7-2 and TRBJ1-1; D remains ambiguous. Trimming shortened V by 2 bases and J by 0 bases, and 7 bases separated the two germline ends. The length of the CDR3 is 14 residues. The germline gives CDR1 SGHTA, CDR2 FQGNSA. The CDR3 here is CASSLSGLNTEAFF. CDR3 coding DNA: TGTGCCAGCAGCTTATCAGGTCTGAACACTGAAGCTTTCTTT.

This clone appeared once. This chain joins TRBV27 and TRBJ2-2; unclear D gene. V lost 7 bases to trimming and J lost 2 bases, with 11 bases between them. The germline gives CDR1 MNHEY, CDR2 SMNVEV (reference sequence). This CDR3 contains 14 residues. The CDR3 DNA reads as TGTGCCAGCATGGGCTACTTTAACACCGGGGAGCTGTTTTTT. It translates to CASMGYFNTGELFF.

The J gene is TRBJ2-5, the V gene TRBV25-1; 10 positions match TRBD1. V was pared by 5 bases and J by 4 bases, with 13 bases of the junction left unmatched. This CDR3 spans 17 amino acids. CDR1 is MGHDK and CDR2 is SYGVNS in the germline V gene. The CDR3 DNA reads as TGTGCCAGCAGTCACCGGGACAGGGGAGGAGTAAGAGAGACCCAGTACTTC. It translates to CASSHRDRGGVRETQYF.

The rearrangement joins TRBV4-1 to TRBJ1-5; D is ambiguous. Trimming took off 0 bases at V and 6 bases at J, with 18 bases between the two ends. The CDR3 has 17 residues. Germline loops: CDR1 MGHRA, CDR2 YSYEKL. The CDR3, as DNA: TGCGCCAGCAGCCAAGATCCGTTAAGGAGGCCAACTCAGCCCCAGCATTTT. It translates to CASSQDPLRRPTQPQHF.

The sample holds a few counts of this clone. The V and J genes are TRBV29-1 and TRBJ1-1, with 7 positions matching TRBD1. V lost 1 base, J lost 7 bases, and 6 bases stayed unmatched. The CDR3 length is 13 residues. Germline V gene sequence: CDR1 SQVTM, CDR2 ANQGSEA. The CDR3 spells CSVEGGGGGEAFF. For the CDR3, the DNA is TGCAGCGTTGAAGGAGGGGGCGGCGGTGAAGCTTTCTTT.

There are a few counts of this clone. V is TRBV7-2 and J is TRBJ1-6; D gene unclear. The CDR3 is made up of 15 amino acids. Trimming removed 2 bases from V and 3 bases from J, with 8 bases in between. Germline CDR1 reads SGHTA; CDR2 reads FQGNSA. CDR3 nucleotides: TGTGCCAGCAGCTTATGGGCGATCTATAATTCACCCCTCCACTTT. Translated, it gives CASSLWAIYNSPLHF. Variable domain in full (rest from reference TRBV7-2 and TRBJ1-6): GAGVSQSPSNKVTEKGKDVELRCDPISGHTALYWYRQSLGQGLEFLIYFQGNSAPDKSGLPSDRFSAERTGGSVSTLTIQRTQQEDSAVYLCASSLWAIYNSPLHFGNGTRLTVT.

The rearrangement joins TRBV18 to TRBJ2-1; a weak D match, TRBD2 (5 bases). The CDR3 is 14 amino acids. V was pared by 7 bases and J by 7 bases, with 17 bases between. Germline CDR1 and CDR2: KGHSH and LQKENI. CDR3 in DNA: TGTGCCAGCTGCCAAATTATAGGCGGGAATGAGCAGTTCTTC. As protein: CASCQIIGGNEQFF.

V and J are TRBV7-2 and TRBJ1-1; D gene unclear. V was pared by 1 base and J by 6 bases, with 9 bases between. CDR1 and CDR2 from the germline V gene are SGHTA and FQGNSA. The CDR3 covers 13 residues. The CDR3 nucleotides read TGTGCCAGCAGCTTAGTTGAGGGTGCTGAAGCTTTCTTT. Translating gives CASSLVEGAEAFF.

This clone was observed a single time. The J gene is TRBJ2-1, the V gene TRBV5-1, with TRBD2 matching over 8 bases. This CDR3 region has 16 residues. Germline V lookup: CDR1 SGHRS, CDR2 YFSETQ. V was pared by 0 bases and J by 3 bases, with 5 bases of the junction left unmatched. The chain's CDR3 is CASSLDGGGFYNEQFF. The CDR3 nucleotides are TGCGCCAGCAGCTTGGATGGCGGGGGGTTCTACAATGAGCAGTTCTTC.

This clone was seen more than once but under ten times. The V call is TRBV6-5, the J call TRBJ1-4; D unclear. Trimming shortened V by 6 bases and J by 7 bases, and 12 bases separated the two germline ends. This CDR3 has 13 residues. CDR1 MNHEY and CDR2 SVGAGI come from the germline V gene. For the CDR3, the DNA is TGTGCCAGCAGCCGAGACTGGGGTGAAAAACTGTTTTTT. The encoded protein is CASSRDWGEKLFF.

V gene TRBV6-6 combines with J gene TRBJ1-3, with 10 positions matching TRBD1. Germline values: CDR1 MNHNY, CDR2 SVGAGI (reference sequence). The CDR3 sequence is 14 residues long. The ends lost 4 bases at V and 15 bases at J; junction bases unmatched: 12. This chain's CDR3 is CASSSGTGDRFGYF. The CDR3 region has the DNA TGTGCCAGCAGTTCCGGGACAGGGGATAGGTTCGGATATTTT.

The chain is built from TRBV14 and TRBJ1-6; no clear D. CDR1 and CDR2 from the germline V gene are SGHDN and FVKESK. The V end was cut by 3 bases, the J end by 10 bases, with 13 bases between. This CDR3 has 14 residues. CDR3 sequence reads: CASSHSTSSSPLHF. Here the CDR3 DNA reads TGTGCCAGCAGCCATTCGACATCTAGCTCACCCCTCCACTTT.

This clone was recorded a few times. The chain joins TRBV5-6 to TRBJ2-2, with 9 bases fitting TRBD1. The V gene end was trimmed by 2 bases and the J gene end by 3 bases; junction bases not matched to a gene: 5. The germline V gene has CDR1 SGHDT and CDR2 YYEEEE. The CDR3 runs to 16 residues. Here the CDR3 reads CASSFYRGQDTGELFF. The CDR3 nucleotides are TGTGCCAGCAGCTTTTACAGGGGGCAGGACACCGGGGAGCTGTTTTTT.

This clone was observed a handful of times. The V call is TRBV9, the J call TRBJ2-3; D not resolved. Germline assignment: CDR1 SGDLS and CDR2 YYNGEE. Trimming cost V 0 bases and J 4 bases, with 6 bases left between them. CDR3 length equals 13 residues. In nucleotides, the CDR3 is TGTGCCAGCAGCGTAGCTCCTCCAGATACGCAGTATTTT. It is translated as CASSVAPPDTQYF. Using reference TRBV9 and TRBJ2-3 for the parts outside the CDR3, the full variable domain is DSGVTQTPKHLITATGQRVTLRCSPRSGDLSVYWYQQSLDQGLQFLIQYYNGEERAKGNILERFSAQQFPDLHSELNLSSLELGDSALYFCASSVAPPDTQYFGPGTRLTVL.

The chain recombines TRBV6-6 with TRBJ1-4; D not certain. The CDR3 loop spans 15 amino acids. V was cut by 2 bases and J by 3 bases, with 10 bases left in between. Germline CDR1 MNHNY, CDR2 SVGAGI (reference sequence). Here the CDR3 DNA reads TGTGCCAGCAGTTACATGTCGCGTGCTAATGAAAAACTGTTTTTT. Protein: CASSYMSRANEKLFF.

The V call is TRBV7-2, the J call TRBJ2-4, with D uncertain. V was trimmed by 5 bases and J by 1 base, leaving 9 bases between them. The CDR3 covers 14 residues. Germline CDR1 and CDR2: SGHTA and FQGNSA. In DNA, the CDR3 is TGTGCCAGCAGCCTCCCGTGGGCCAAAAACATTCAGTACTTC. Translated, it gives CASSLPWAKNIQYF.

This chain uses TRBV29-1 with TRBJ1-2; possible D gene TRBD1, 5 bases. With 2 bases removed from V and 4 bases from J, the gap between germline ends came to 14 bases. Germline lookup yields CDR1 SQVTM and CDR2 ANQGSEA. This CDR3 is built from 14 residues. CDR3 loop: CSVERDGPFYGYTF. CDR3 in DNA: TGCAGCGTTGAAAGGGACGGCCCGTTCTATGGCTACACCTTC.

This clone is a singleton in its sample. The CDR3 DNA sequence: TGTGCCAGCAGCTTAGAGGGCAGCACTGGGACCCAGTACTTC. Its translation is CASSLEGSTGTQYF. The chain couples TRBV7-9 to TRBJ2-5; D remains unclear. Germline lookup yields CDR1 SEHNR and CDR2 FQNEAQ (reference sequence). The CDR3 contains 14 residues. Trimming cost V 1 base and J 7 bases, with 13 bases left between them.

The chain combines TRBV5-8 with TRBJ2-4; TRBD2 aligns across 11 bases. V was clipped by 1 base and J by 5 bases; unmatched bases: 5. This CDR3 has 16 residues. Germline CDR1 reads SGHTS; CDR2 reads YDEGEE. The CDR3 protein is CASSLYLAGGENIQYF. CDR3 coding DNA: TGTGCCAGCAGCTTGTACCTAGCGGGGGGCGAAAACATTCAGTACTTC.

The chain uses TRBV5-6 and TRBJ2-6; TRBD1 matches at 10 bases. The germline V gene encodes CDR1 SGHDT and CDR2 YYEEEE. CDR3 length: 17 residues. V lost 4 bases, J lost 4 bases, and 8 bases stayed unmatched. The CDR3 DNA reads as TGTGCCAGCAGCCCTAGACAGGGGGCGGGAGGGGCCAACGTCCTGACTTTC. It yields the protein CASSPRQGAGGANVLTF. Using reference TRBV5-6 and TRBJ2-6 for the parts outside the CDR3, the full variable domain is DAGVTQSPTHLIKTRGQQVTLRCSPKSGHDTVSWYQQALGQGPQFIFQYYEEEERQRGNFPDRFSGHQFPNYSSELNVNALLLGDSALYLCASSPRQGAGGANVLTFGAGSRLTVL.

The J gene is TRBJ1-2, the V gene TRBV7-8, with D tentatively TRBD1 (5 bases). CDR3 length: 16 residues. V gave up 5 bases and J gave up 5 bases, with 21 bases separating them. Germline V gene data show CDR1 as SGHVS and CDR2 as FQNEAQ. CDR3 DNA sequence: TGTGCCAGCAGCCCCAGAAATCGACAGATTCAATATGGCTACACCTTC. Amino acids: CASSPRNRQIQYGYTF.

The gene calls are TRBV9 and TRBJ2-2, with 9 nucleotides matching TRBD2. The length of the CDR3 is 16 residues. V lost 3 bases and J lost 10; bases outside the gene matches: 13. Germline CDR1 and CDR2: SGDLS and YYNGEE. CDR3 loop: CASSAGGLAGKEELFF. As DNA, the CDR3 is TGTGCCAGCAGCGCGGGGGGGCTAGCGGGGAAGGAGGAGCTGTTTTTT.

The V and J genes are TRBV5-1 and TRBJ2-5; TRBD2 might be the D (5 bases). CDR1 is SGHRS, CDR2 YFSETQ, per germline. The CDR3 length is 14 residues. V shed 7 bases and J shed 5 bases, with 18 bases lying between them. CDR3 nucleotides: TGCGCCAGCGGAATTCAGGCGGGCGAGGAGACCCAGTACTTC. Protein product: CASGIQAGEETQYF.

The chain combines TRBV28 with TRBJ1-2, with 7 bases aligning to TRBD1. The germline V gene has CDR1 MDHEN and CDR2 SYDVKM. The trim removed 7 bases at V and 4 bases at J, leaving 15 bases unmatched. CDR3 length: 16 residues. The CDR3 loop reads CASTTPLGGAGYGYTF. In nucleotides, the CDR3 is TGTGCCAGCACCACTCCCTTAGGGGGCGCGGGCTATGGCTACACCTTC.

V and J are TRBV11-2 and TRBJ2-6; D is unresolved. The CDR3 totals 14 residues. Germline values: CDR1 SGHAT, CDR2 FQNNGV. Trimming removed 3 bases at V and 0 bases at J, with 3 bases between. As DNA, the CDR3 is TGTGCCAGCAGCTTTTCCTCTGGGGCCAACGTCCTGACTTTC. The encoded protein is CASSFSSGANVLTF.

This clone was recorded a few times. V and J are TRBV10-3 and TRBJ2-7; maybe TRBD2 (5 bases). This CDR3 comprises 14 residues. Between the trimmed V and J ends, which lost 4 bases and 5 bases, there was a span of 15 bases. From germline, CDR1 is ENHRY and CDR2 SYGVKD. CDR3 DNA: TGTGCCATCAGTGGCGACAAAGTCGGGAACGAGCAGTACTTC. Residues: CAISGDKVGNEQYF.